The next 26 T cell receptor beta chains were all read from a single sample in a study of beta chain features in type 1 diabetes. Broader study findings: Shortening of TCRB CDR3s, moderate but significant, appeared in all four CD4+ subsets of Type 1 diabetes patients.

Investigators reverse transcribed all isolated RNA, so they sequenced expressed TCRB transcripts. The data were produced by immunoSEQ multiplex PCR, yet TCRdb's version contains in-frame clones alone and is incomplete. The sample holds over 90,000 clones, over 25% seen once. Antigen specificity for these receptors is unknown. The material sequenced was central memory CD4+ T cells from blood. These receptors were obtained from a woman between 18 and 29 years old with type 1 diabetes.

The chain is built from TRBV28 and TRBJ1-5; tentative D call: TRBD1 (6 bases). The germline V gene has CDR1 MDHEN and CDR2 SYDVKM. The CDR3 contains 14 residues. With 3 bases removed from V and 6 bases from J, the gap between germline ends came to 12 bases. The CDR3 is CASSLRGGGQPQHF. The CDR3 nucleotides are TGTGCCAGCAGTTTGCGAGGGGGGGGTCAGCCCCAGCATTTT. The full variable domain, rest sourced from reference TRBV28 and TRBJ1-5, is DVKVTQSSRYLVKRTGEKVFLECVQDMDHENMFWYRQDPGLGLRLIYFSYDVKMKEKGDIPEGYSVSREKKERFSLILESASTNQTSMYLCASSLRGGGQPQHFGDGTRLSIL.

V usage is TRBV4-2 and J usage is TRBJ2-2; the match to TRBD2 covers 7 bases. The germline V gene has CDR1 LGHNA and CDR2 YNFKEQ. V shed 4 bases and J 2 bases; nucleotides not matched to a gene: 7. The CDR3 is 16 residues long. CDR3 DNA: TGTGCCAGCAGCCGTAGCCCGGGACTAAACACCGGGGAGCTGTTTTTT. Protein: CASSRSPGLNTGELFF.

This clone was seen more than once but under ten times. The rearrangement links TRBV18 to TRBJ2-3; 7 nucleotides agree with TRBD1. The CDR3 is made up of 17 amino acids. J was trimmed by 2 bases and V by 5 bases; bases with no gene match: 13. Germline assignment: CDR1 KGHSH and CDR2 LQKENI. As DNA, the CDR3 is TGTGCCAGCTCAACAGTAAACAGGGGAGATGACACAGATACGCAGTATTTT. Encoded protein: CASSTVNRGDDTDTQYF.

This clone was detected once. The rearrangement joins TRBV27 to TRBJ2-7; 7 bases line up with TRBD1. Per germline, CDR1 MNHEY and CDR2 SMNVEV (reference sequence). After removal of 4 bases from V and 5 bases from J, the junction contained 11 bases not matched to a gene. The CDR3 totals 15 residues. DNA of the CDR3: TGTGCCAGCAGTTCAATGACAGGGTTTACGCACGAGCAGTACTTC. Translation: CASSSMTGFTHEQYF.

This clone has only a few counts. This rearrangement joins TRBV19 to TRBJ2-2; 7 bases map to TRBD1. Germline values: CDR1 LNHDA, CDR2 SQIVND (reference sequence). V lost 7 bases to trimming and J lost 4 bases; unmatched junction nucleotides: 9. The CDR3 is 15 residues long. The CDR3 sequence is CASTTTGDITGELFF. CDR3 bases: TGTGCCAGTACCACAACAGGGGATATCACCGGGGAGCTGTTTTTT.

This chain links TRBV6-1 with TRBJ1-1, with TRBD1 as a possible D gene (6 bases). The germline V and J ends were trimmed by 4 bases and 0 bases, with 18 bases remaining between them. The germline V gene encodes CDR1 MNHNS and CDR2 SASEGT. CDR3 size: 17 residues. CDR3 DNA: TGTGCCAGCAGTGGGTGGTCCGGGAGGGGGATGAACACTGAAGCTTTCTTT. Protein product: CASSGWSGRGMNTEAFF.

This clone has just a few counts. The rearrangement uses TRBV28 and TRBJ2-1; the D gene is possibly TRBD2 (5 bases). Germline V gene lookup returns CDR1 MDHEN and CDR2 SYDVKM. The CDR3 consists of 15 residues. V was clipped by 7 bases and J by 0 bases, with 13 bases between them. Written as DNA, the CDR3 is TGTGCCAGCATGGGTGCGGGCGGCTCCTACAATGAGCAGTTCTTC. Translated, it gives CASMGAGGSYNEQFF.

In this sample, this clone turned up a few times. J is TRBJ2-5 and V is TRBV5-6; the match to TRBD2 covers 9 bases. V lost 0 bases to trimming and J lost 5 bases; unmatched junction nucleotides: 8. The CDR3 is 16 amino acids. Per the germline V gene, CDR1 is SGHDT and CDR2 is YYEEEE. Written as DNA, the CDR3 is TGTGCCAGCAGCTTGGGGGCTAGCGGGAATAGCGAGACCCAGTACTTC. It encodes CASSLGASGNSETQYF.

The chain combines TRBV6-6 with TRBJ1-5; D is ambiguous. The length of the CDR3 is 15 residues. V gave up 11 bases and J gave up 5 bases, with 22 bases separating them. The germline V gene encodes CDR1 MNHNY and CDR2 SVGAGI (reference sequence). Written as DNA, the CDR3 is TGTGCCGGTGCAAGGGAGGGCAGTGGGTATCAGCCCCAGCATTTT. Translated, it gives CAGAREGSGYQPQHF.

This rearrangement joins TRBV7-2 to TRBJ2-3; unclear D gene. Germline V CDR1 and CDR2: SGHTA, FQGNSA. V lost 5 bases and J 2 bases, leaving 8 bases between the germline ends. The CDR3 contains 13 residues. The CDR3 loop reads CASSDSPTDTQYF. CDR3 DNA: TGTGCCAGCAGCGATAGCCCCACAGATACGCAGTATTTT.

J is TRBJ2-7 and V is TRBV11-2; 7 bases agree with TRBD1. The V gene's germline CDR1 is SGHAT and CDR2 FQNNGV. CDR3 length: 13 amino acids. The V and J ends lost 5 bases and 6 bases, in that order; junction bases with no gene match: 7. The CDR3 DNA is TGTGCCAGCAGCCCCCGACAGGGTAGCGAGCAGTACTTC. This encodes CASSPRQGSEQYF.

In this sample, this clone turned up a few times. This chain connects TRBV5-1 to TRBJ2-5; 12 positions match TRBD2. Germline V gene data show CDR1 as SGHRS and CDR2 as YFSETQ. Germline trimming cut 0 bases from V and 0 bases from J; bases unmatched to any gene: 3. The CDR3 covers 17 residues. CDR3 in amino acids: CASSLGLAGANQETQYF. The CDR3 DNA reads as TGCGCCAGCAGCTTGGGACTAGCGGGAGCCAACCAAGAGACCCAGTACTTC.

V and J are TRBV19 and TRBJ1-5, with D perhaps matching TRBD1 (5 bases). The length of the CDR3 is 15 residues. CDR1 and CDR2 (germline): LNHDA, SQIVND (reference sequence). Trimming took off 3 bases at V and 0 bases at J, with 9 bases between the two ends. The CDR3 DNA follows: TGTGCCAGTAGTATTACAGGCGGTAGCAATCAGCCCCAGCATTTT. Amino acids: CASSITGGSNQPQHF.

This clone occurred a few times. The chain couples TRBV7-2 to TRBJ2-7, with 9 bases aligning to TRBD2. Per germline, CDR1 SGHTA and CDR2 FQGNSA. Germline trimming cut 3 bases from V and 2 bases from J; bases unmatched to any gene: 2. The CDR3 consists of 14 residues. This chain's CDR3 is CASSLREGPYEQYF. The CDR3 DNA reads TGTGCCAGCAGCTTGCGGGAGGGCCCCTACGAGCAGTACTTC.

The sample holds a few counts of this clone. The chain has TRBV7-2 and TRBJ1-2; TRBD1 agrees at 12 bases. CDR1 and CDR2 (germline): SGHTA, FQGNSA. The CDR3 spans 16 residues. V shed 1 base and J 2 bases; nucleotides not matched to a gene: 2. CDR3 amino acids: CASSLGGQGANYGYTF. CDR3 DNA sequence: TGTGCCAGCAGCTTAGGGGGACAGGGGGCGAACTATGGCTACACCTTC.

CDR3 region: CAWSPQQRRHEQYF. For the CDR3, the DNA is TGTGCCTGGAGTCCCCAACAGAGAAGACACGAGCAGTACTTC. The chain uses TRBV30 and TRBJ2-7, with D uncertain. CDR3 size: 14 residues. Trimming took 2 bases from V and 5 from J, leaving 16 bases between them. Germline loops: CDR1 GTSNPN, CDR2 SVGIG (reference sequence).

The table lists this clone with a few counts. V gene TRBV30 combines with J gene TRBJ2-7; 8 nucleotides align to TRBD1. Germline-derived CDR1 and CDR2 are GTSNPN and SVGIG (reference sequence). V dropped 0 bases and J dropped 6; count of bases not matched to a gene: 4. The CDR3 runs 13 residues. The CDR3 DNA follows: TGTGCCTGGAGTGTTCGGACAGGGAGCGAGCAGTACGTC. It specifies CAWSVRTGSEQYV.

V is TRBV7-9 and J is TRBJ2-3; TRBD2 matches at 7 bases. CDR3 length: 15 amino acids. Germline trimming cut 1 base from V and 5 bases from J; bases unmatched to any gene: 6. Germline V CDR1 and CDR2: SEHNR, FQNEAQ (reference sequence). The CDR3 DNA is TGTGCCAGCAGCTTAGAGATAGCGGGTGGAGATACGCAGTATTTT. Residues: CASSLEIAGGDTQYF.

The chain links TRBV30 to TRBJ2-1; TRBD2 might be the D (5 bases). Germline-derived CDR1 and CDR2 are GTSNPN and SVGIG (reference sequence). The CDR3 is made up of 13 amino acids. V was trimmed by 0 bases and J by 7 bases, leaving 10 bases between them. CDR3 region: CAWSVGGKNEQFF. The CDR3 region has the DNA TGTGCCTGGAGTGTAGGAGGCAAGAATGAGCAGTTCTTC.

The rearrangement joins TRBV1 to TRBJ2-2; TRBD2 is the table's D call and was not checked against the DNA. TRBV1 is termed a pseudogene. The CDR3 length is 19 residues. The CDR3, as DNA: TGCACCAGCAGCCAAGATCGACTGGGCGGGACTAGCGGCAAGGGGGAGCTGTTTTTT. Translation gives CTSSQDRLGGTSGKGELFF.

J is TRBJ2-3 and V is TRBV14; tentative D call: TRBD2 (6 bases). The CDR3 sequence is 15 residues long. Trimming pared 0 bases from V and 6 bases from J, leaving 13 bases between. Germline V lookup: CDR1 SGHDN, CDR2 FVKESK. This CDR3 reads CASSQDGDWQDTQYF. The CDR3, as DNA: TGTGCCAGCAGCCAAGACGGGGACTGGCAGGATACGCAGTATTTT.

Turning to this clone: The DNA is left out, because the CDR3 cannot be placed on it with certainty; the CDR3 is given as TCRdb lists it. The chain joins TRBV29-1 to TRBJ1-1; TRBD1 is the table's D call and was not checked against the DNA. The germline gives CDR1 SQVTM, CDR2 ANQGSEA. The CDR3 is 12 amino acids in total, end residues counted. The CDR3 loop reads CSVGQGIGFTFF.

This rearrangement joins TRBV5-1 to TRBJ2-3; D is perhaps TRBD1 (5 bases). The length of the CDR3 is 14 residues. CDR1 is SGHRS and CDR2 is YFSETQ in the germline V gene. The V end was cut by 4 bases, the J end by 0 bases, with 9 bases between. The CDR3 sequence is CASSDRPSTDTQYF. DNA of the CDR3: TGCGCCAGCAGCGACAGACCTAGCACAGATACGCAGTATTTT.

This clone has a handful of counts. This chain connects TRBV7-6 to TRBJ1-3; 11 nucleotides agree with TRBD1. The germline CDR1 and CDR2 sequences are SGHVS and FNYEAQ. V shed 4 bases and J 5 bases; nucleotides not matched to a gene: 7. CDR3 length equals 16 residues. Here the CDR3 reads CASSSGGQGARNTIYF. CDR3 nucleotides: TGTGCCAGCAGCTCAGGAGGACAGGGGGCTCGAAACACCATATATTTT.

The V gene is TRBV6-5, the J gene TRBJ1-2, with TRBD1 matching over 9 bases. The V gene end was trimmed by 0 bases and the J gene end by 11 bases; junction bases not matched to a gene: 7. Germline values: CDR1 MNHEY, CDR2 SVGAGI. This CDR3 is 14 amino acids long. The CDR3 region is CASSYSIQGARYTF. CDR3 bases: TGTGCCAGCAGTTACTCTATACAGGGGGCGCGGTACACCTTC.

The rearrangement uses TRBV7-2 and TRBJ1-1; no clear D gene. CDR1 is SGHTA and CDR2 is FQGNSA in the germline V gene. The CDR3 is 12 residues long. V dropped 4 bases and J dropped 4 bases, with 7 bases sitting between them. DNA of the CDR3: TGTGCCAGCAGCTACATAGCCACTGAAGCTTTCTTT. Its protein product is CASSYIATEAFF.